These 11 T cell receptor beta chains share one sample of origin, sequenced in a study of cytomegalovirus exposure and HLA in healthy donors. PCR involved 60 Vbeta and 13 Jbeta primers. The table came from immunoSEQ multiplex PCR; TCRdb's copy has only in-frame clones and leaves some out. This table has approximately 160,000 clones, roughly 85% appearing once. Sequencing input: PBMCs. All receptors come from a male donor in good health and CMV-seronegative.

This rearrangement joins TRBV7-9 to TRBJ2-5; TRBD2 aligns across 12 bases. Germline assignment: CDR1 SEHNR and CDR2 FQNEAQ (reference sequence). V lost 2 bases to trimming and J lost 5 bases; unmatched junction nucleotides: 3. CDR3 length: 15 amino acids. The CDR3 DNA is TGTGCCAGCAGCTTATATGGACTAGCGGGGGAGACCCAGTACTTC. This sequence encodes CASSLYGLAGETQYF. The full variable domain, rest sourced from reference TRBV7-9 and TRBJ2-5, is DTGVSQNPRHKITKRGQNVTFRCDPISEHNRLYWYRQTLGQGPEFLTYFQNEAQLEKSRLLSDRFSAERPKGSFSTLEIQRTEQGDSAMYLCASSLYGLAGETQYFGPGTRLLVL.

This chain uses TRBV5-1 with TRBJ2-2, with a possible D match to TRBD1 (6 bases). Germline assignment: CDR1 SGHRS and CDR2 YFSETQ. This CDR3 has 14 amino acids. The germline V and J ends were trimmed by 6 bases and 6 bases, with 15 bases remaining between them. CDR3 DNA sequence: TGCGCCAGCACGTTTCAGGGGAGTGCCGGGGAGCTGTTTTTT. Residues: CASTFQGSAGELFF.

The chain uses TRBV19 and TRBJ1-4; D is unresolved. Germline assignment: CDR1 LNHDA and CDR2 SQIVND (reference sequence). The CDR3 length is 12 residues. Trimming shortened V by 5 bases and J by 8 bases, and 9 bases separated the two germline ends. The DNA of the CDR3 is TGTGCCAGTAGTCAGGTGGTGGAAAAACTGTTTTTT. Protein product: CASSQVVEKLFF.

The gene calls are TRBV6-1 and TRBJ2-7; 10 nucleotides agree with TRBD2. The CDR3 is made up of 15 amino acids. Trimming took 0 bases from V and 5 from J; bases not matched to a gene: 4. Per the germline V gene, CDR1 is MNHNS and CDR2 is SASEGT. The CDR3 sequence: CASSEALAGSHEQYF. CDR3 DNA: TGTGCCAGCAGTGAAGCACTAGCGGGGAGTCACGAGCAGTACTTC.

In its sample, this clone was seen a few times. The rearrangement uses TRBV18 and TRBJ2-7; 8 bases map to TRBD1. CDR1 and CDR2 (germline): KGHSH, LQKENI. The V and J ends lost 3 bases and 1 base, in that order; junction bases with no gene match: 2. This CDR3 has 14 residues. The CDR3 loop is CASSPGQGSYEQYF. Here the CDR3 DNA reads TGTGCCAGCTCACCCGGACAGGGATCCTACGAGCAGTACTTC. Complete variable domain (other parts from reference TRBV18 and TRBJ2-7): NAGVMQNPRHLVRRRGQEARLRCSPMKGHSHVYWYRQLPEEGLKFMVYLQKENIIDESGMPKERFSAEFPKEGPSILRIQQVVRGDSAAYFCASSPGQGSYEQYFGPGTRLTVT.

The chain recombines TRBV19 with TRBJ2-7; weak D call: TRBD2 (6 bases). Trimming took off 0 bases at V and 7 bases at J, with 16 bases between the two ends. CDR1 is LNHDA and CDR2 is SQIVND in the germline V gene (reference sequence). CDR3 length equals 15 residues. The CDR3 reads CASSIEGTRESEQYF. The CDR3 DNA sequence: TGTGCCAGTAGTATAGAGGGGACTCGGGAATCGGAGCAGTACTTC.

The chain carries TRBV5-1 and TRBJ2-5; maybe TRBD1 (7 bases). The germline CDR1 and CDR2 sequences are SGHRS and YFSETQ. The CDR3 has 14 residues. Trimming took off 7 bases at V and 1 base at J, with 14 bases between the two ends. This CDR3 is CASGRGQLQETQYF. CDR3 sequence (DNA): TGCGCCAGCGGGCGGGGACAGCTCCAAGAGACCCAGTACTTC.

This clone was picked up one time. The rearrangement links TRBV12-5 to TRBJ2-3; 14 bases agree with TRBD2. The CDR3 extends over 17 amino acids. V gave up 5 bases and J gave up 0 bases; unmatched junction bases: 4. Germline V CDR1 and CDR2: LGHNT, FRNRAP. CDR3 sequence (DNA): TGTGCTAGTGGTAGGACTAGCGGGGGGCCTAGCACAGATACGCAGTATTTT. It codes for CASGRTSGGPSTDTQYF.

The V gene is TRBV27, the J gene TRBJ1-6; D is perhaps TRBD1 (5 bases). Germline-derived CDR1 and CDR2 are MNHEY and SMNVEV (reference sequence). The ends were cut back, 2 bases at V and 8 bases at J, with 13 bases in the middle. The CDR3 extends over 15 amino acids. This CDR3 is CASSLLQATDSPLHF. The CDR3 DNA follows: TGTGCCAGCAGTTTACTGCAAGCGACAGATTCACCCCTCCACTTT.

V and J are TRBV9 and TRBJ1-4; TRBD1 is a possible D gene (5 bases). Germline V gene lookup returns CDR1 SGDLS and CDR2 YYNGEE. Trimming shortened V by 4 bases and J by 7 bases, and 20 bases separated the two germline ends. CDR3 length: 16 residues. This CDR3 is CASSPRGGQGAEKLFF. The CDR3 region has the DNA TGTGCCAGCAGCCCTAGGGGAGGGCAGGGAGCTGAAAAACTGTTTTTT.

This sequence joins TRBV20-1 and TRBJ2-3; D gene ambiguous. V gave up 3 bases and J gave up 2 bases, with 3 bases separating them. The CDR3 extends over 11 amino acids. Per the germline V gene, CDR1 is DFQATT and CDR2 is SNEGSKA (reference sequence). As DNA, the CDR3 is TGCAGTGCTAGTAACACAGATACGCAGTATTTT. Its protein product is CSASNTDTQYF.